This TCR beta chain was documented in a study of blood T cell repertoires in COVID-19. Overall study: Researchers got acute and convalescent COVID-19 samples from the United States, Italy and Spain. In each case, the material was cDNA or gDNA derived from T cells, B-cell-depleted T cells, or PBMCs.

Methods used by the authors: How many nucleated cells were present was estimated from reference gene primer amplification. Produced via immunoSEQ multiplex PCR; TCRdb's table is partial and in-frame only. V and J calls and clone size are copied from that table; D and trimming were computed from the DNA. The sample carries thousands of clones, approximately 88% recorded once. This CDR3 has 13 residues. Trimming removed 6 bases at V and 6 bases at J, with 11 bases between. This chain uses TRBV12-3 or TRBV12-4 with TRBJ1-4; D perhaps matches TRBD1 (5 bases). The sample comprised peripheral blood. The TCR sequence derives from a human donor in a cohort sampled during active COVID-19. CDR3 bases: TGTGCCAGCAGCACAGGAAGTGATGAAAAACTGTTTTTT. It encodes CASSTGSDEKLFF.